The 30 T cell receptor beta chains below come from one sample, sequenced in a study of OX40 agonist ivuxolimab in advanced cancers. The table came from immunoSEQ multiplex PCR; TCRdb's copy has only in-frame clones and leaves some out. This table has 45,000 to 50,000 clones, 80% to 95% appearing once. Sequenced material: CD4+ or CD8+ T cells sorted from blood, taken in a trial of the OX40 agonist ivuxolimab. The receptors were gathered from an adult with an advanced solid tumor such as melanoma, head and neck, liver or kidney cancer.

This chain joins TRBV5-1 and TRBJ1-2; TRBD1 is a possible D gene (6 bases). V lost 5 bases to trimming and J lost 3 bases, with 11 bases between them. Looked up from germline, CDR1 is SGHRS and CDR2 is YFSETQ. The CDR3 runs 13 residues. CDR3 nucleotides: TGCGCCAGCAGGAGGGAGGGGGACTATGGCTACACCTTC. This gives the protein CASRREGDYGYTF. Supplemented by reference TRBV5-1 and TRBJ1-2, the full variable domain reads KAGVTQTPRYLIKTRGQQVTLSCSPISGHRSVSWYQQTPGQGLQFLFEYFSETQRNKGNFPGRFSGRQFSNSRSEMNVSTLELGDSALYLCASRREGDYGYTFGSGTRLTVV.

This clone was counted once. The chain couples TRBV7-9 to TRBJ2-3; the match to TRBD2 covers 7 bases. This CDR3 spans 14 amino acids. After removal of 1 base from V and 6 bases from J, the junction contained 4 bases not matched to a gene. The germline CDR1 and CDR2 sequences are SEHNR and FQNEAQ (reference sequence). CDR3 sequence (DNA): TGTGCCAGCAGCTTAGGGACTAGAATGGATACGCAGTATTTT. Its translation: CASSLGTRMDTQYF.

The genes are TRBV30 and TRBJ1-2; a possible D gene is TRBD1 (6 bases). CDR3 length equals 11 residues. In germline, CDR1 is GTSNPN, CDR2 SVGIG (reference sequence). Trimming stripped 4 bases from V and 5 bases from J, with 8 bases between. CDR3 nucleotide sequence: TGTGCCTGGACGCAGGGGTATGGCTACACCTTC. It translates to CAWTQGYGYTF.

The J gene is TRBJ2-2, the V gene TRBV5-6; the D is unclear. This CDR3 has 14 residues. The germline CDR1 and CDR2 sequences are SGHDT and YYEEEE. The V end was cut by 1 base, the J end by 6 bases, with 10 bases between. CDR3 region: CASSLYMRPGELFF. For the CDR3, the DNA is TGTGCCAGCAGCTTGTACATGCGTCCCGGGGAGCTGTTTTTT.

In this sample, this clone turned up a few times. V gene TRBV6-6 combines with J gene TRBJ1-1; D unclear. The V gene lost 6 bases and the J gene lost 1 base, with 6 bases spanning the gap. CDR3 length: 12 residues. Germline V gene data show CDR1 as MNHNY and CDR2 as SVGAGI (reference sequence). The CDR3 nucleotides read TGTGCCAGCAGCCTCGAGAACACTGAAGCTTTCTTT. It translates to CASSLENTEAFF.

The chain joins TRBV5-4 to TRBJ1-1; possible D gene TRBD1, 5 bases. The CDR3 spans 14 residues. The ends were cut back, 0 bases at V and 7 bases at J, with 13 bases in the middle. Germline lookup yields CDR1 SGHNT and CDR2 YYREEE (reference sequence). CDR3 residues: CASSLGGAHREAFF. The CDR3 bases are TGTGCCAGCAGCTTGGGCGGGGCCCACCGTGAAGCTTTCTTT.

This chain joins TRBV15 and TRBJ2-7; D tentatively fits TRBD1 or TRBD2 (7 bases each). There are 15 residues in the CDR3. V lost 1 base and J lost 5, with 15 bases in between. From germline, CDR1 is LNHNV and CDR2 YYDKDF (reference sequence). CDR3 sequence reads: CATSRVEQGRDEQYF. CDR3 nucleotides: TGTGCCACCAGCAGAGTCGAACAGGGGAGGGACGAGCAGTACTTC.

This CDR3 is CASSASGGADEQFF. The CDR3 region has the DNA TGTGCCAGCAGCGCTAGCGGGGGGGCCGATGAGCAGTTCTTC. V usage is TRBV9 and J usage is TRBJ2-1, with 12 bases fitting TRBD2. The CDR3 spans 14 residues. CDR1 and CDR2 from the germline V gene are SGDLS and YYNGEE. V shed 3 bases, J shed 8 bases, and the junction held 3 bases outside the gene matches.

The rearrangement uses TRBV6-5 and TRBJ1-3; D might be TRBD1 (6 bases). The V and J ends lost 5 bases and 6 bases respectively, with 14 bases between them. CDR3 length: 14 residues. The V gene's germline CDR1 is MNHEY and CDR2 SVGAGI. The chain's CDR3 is CASSNRADENTIYF. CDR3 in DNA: TGTGCCAGCAGTAACAGGGCAGACGAAAACACCATATATTTT.

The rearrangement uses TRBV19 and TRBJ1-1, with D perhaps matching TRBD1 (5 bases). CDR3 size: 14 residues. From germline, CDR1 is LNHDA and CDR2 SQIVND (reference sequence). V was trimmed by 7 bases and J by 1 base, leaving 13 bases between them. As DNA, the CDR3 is TGTGCCAGTAAGCGTCCGGGACCGAACACTGAAGCTTTCTTT. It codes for CASKRPGPNTEAFF.

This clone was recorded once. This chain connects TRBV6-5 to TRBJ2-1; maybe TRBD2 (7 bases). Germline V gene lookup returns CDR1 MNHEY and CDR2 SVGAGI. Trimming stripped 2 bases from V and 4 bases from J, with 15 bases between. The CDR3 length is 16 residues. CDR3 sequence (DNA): TGTGCCAGCAGTTACGAGGGGGGGTACTTATACAATGAGCAGTTCTTC. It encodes CASSYEGGYLYNEQFF.

CDR3 bases: TGTGCCAGCAGCCAAGAGAGAGCGGGGGGCGGTAATGAGCAGTTCTTC. This translates into CASSQERAGGGNEQFF. The chain carries TRBV4-2 and TRBJ2-1, with TRBD2 identical over 9 bases. The CDR3 loop spans 16 amino acids. J was trimmed by 7 bases and V by 0 bases; bases with no gene match: 7. The germline V gene has CDR1 LGHNA and CDR2 YNFKEQ.

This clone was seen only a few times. This CDR3 reads CASSMQSRGHSPLHF. Written as DNA, the CDR3 is TGTGCCAGTAGTATGCAGTCCAGGGGCCATTCACCCCTCCACTTT. The genes are TRBV19 and TRBJ1-6; the D gene is possibly TRBD1 (6 bases). The length of the CDR3 is 15 residues. Trimming took off 3 bases at V and 8 bases at J, with 14 bases between the two ends. Germline V CDR1 and CDR2: LNHDA, SQIVND (reference sequence).

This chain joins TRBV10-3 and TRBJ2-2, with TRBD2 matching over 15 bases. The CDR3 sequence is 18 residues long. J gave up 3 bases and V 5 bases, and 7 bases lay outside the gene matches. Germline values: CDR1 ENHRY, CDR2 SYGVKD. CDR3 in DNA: TGTGCCATCAGTTCTCCGGGACTAGCGGGGGGCGACACCGGGGAGCTGTTTTTT. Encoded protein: CAISSPGLAGGDTGELFF.

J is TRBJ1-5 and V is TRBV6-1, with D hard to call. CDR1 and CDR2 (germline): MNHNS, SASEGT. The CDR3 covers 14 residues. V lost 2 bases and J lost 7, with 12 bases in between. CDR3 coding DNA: TGTGCCAGCAGTGAAATCCCCGAAAGGCAGCCCCAGCATTTT. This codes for CASSEIPERQPQHF.

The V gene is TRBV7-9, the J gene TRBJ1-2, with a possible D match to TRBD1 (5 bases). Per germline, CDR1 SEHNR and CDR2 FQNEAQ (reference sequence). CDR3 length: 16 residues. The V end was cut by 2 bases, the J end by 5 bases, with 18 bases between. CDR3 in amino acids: CASSLPLDNPGYGYTF. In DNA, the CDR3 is TGTGCCAGCAGCTTACCATTGGACAACCCAGGTTATGGCTACACCTTC.

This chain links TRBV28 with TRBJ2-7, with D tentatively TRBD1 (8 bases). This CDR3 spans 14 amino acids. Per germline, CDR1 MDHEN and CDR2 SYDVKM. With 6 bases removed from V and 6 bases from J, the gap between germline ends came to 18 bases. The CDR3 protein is CASSVQGGYPEQYV. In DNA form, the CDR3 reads TGTGCCAGCAGCGTACAGGGGGGGTACCCCGAGCAGTACGTC.

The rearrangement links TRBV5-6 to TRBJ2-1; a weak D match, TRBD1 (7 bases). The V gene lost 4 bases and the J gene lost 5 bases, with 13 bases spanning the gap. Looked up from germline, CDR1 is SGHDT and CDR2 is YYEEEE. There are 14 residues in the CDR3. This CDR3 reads CASSAGQTNNEQFF. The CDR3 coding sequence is TGTGCCAGCAGCGCGGGACAGACTAACAATGAGCAGTTCTTC.

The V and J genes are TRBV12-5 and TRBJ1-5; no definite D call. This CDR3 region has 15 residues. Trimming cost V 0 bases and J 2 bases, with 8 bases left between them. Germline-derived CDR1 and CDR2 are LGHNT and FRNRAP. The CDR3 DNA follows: TGTGCTAGTGGTTTGGTAGTAAGTGGCAATCAGCCCCAGCATTTT. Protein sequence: CASGLVVSGNQPQHF.

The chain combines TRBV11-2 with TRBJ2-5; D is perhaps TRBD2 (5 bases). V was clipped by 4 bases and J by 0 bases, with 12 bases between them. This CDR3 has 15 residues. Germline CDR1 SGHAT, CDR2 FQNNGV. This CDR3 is CASSSTYGDQETQYF. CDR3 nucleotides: TGTGCCAGCAGCTCGACTTACGGGGACCAAGAGACCCAGTACTTC.

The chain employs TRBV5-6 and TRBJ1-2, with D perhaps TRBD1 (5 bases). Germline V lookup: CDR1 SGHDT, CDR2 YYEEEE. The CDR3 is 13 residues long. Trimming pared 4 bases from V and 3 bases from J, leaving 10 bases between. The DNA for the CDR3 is TGTGCCAGCAGCGGGGACGTAGACTATGGCTACACCTTC. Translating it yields CASSGDVDYGYTF.

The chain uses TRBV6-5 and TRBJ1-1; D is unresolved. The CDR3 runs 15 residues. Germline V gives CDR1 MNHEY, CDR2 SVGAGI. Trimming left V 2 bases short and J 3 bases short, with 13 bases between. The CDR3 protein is CASSYPSGEDTEAFF. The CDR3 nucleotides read TGTGCCAGCAGTTACCCATCCGGGGAGGACACTGAAGCTTTCTTT.

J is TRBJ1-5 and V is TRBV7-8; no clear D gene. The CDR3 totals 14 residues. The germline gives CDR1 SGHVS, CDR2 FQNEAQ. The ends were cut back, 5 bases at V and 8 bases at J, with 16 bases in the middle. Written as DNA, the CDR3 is TGTGCCAGCAGCCCCAGACCCGGGAAAGAGCCCCAGCATTTT. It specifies CASSPRPGKEPQHF.

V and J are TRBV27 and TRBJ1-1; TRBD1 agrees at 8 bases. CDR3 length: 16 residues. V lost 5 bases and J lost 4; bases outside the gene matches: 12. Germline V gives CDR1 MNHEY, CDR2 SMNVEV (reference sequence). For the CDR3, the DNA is TGTGCCAGCAGTGACGGAGAGACAGGGGCCTCCACTGAAGCTTTCTTT. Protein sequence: CASSDGETGASTEAFF.

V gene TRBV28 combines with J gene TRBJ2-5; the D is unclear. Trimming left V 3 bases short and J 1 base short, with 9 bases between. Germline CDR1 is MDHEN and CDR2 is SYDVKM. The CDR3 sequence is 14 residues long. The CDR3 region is CASSFPQLQETQYF. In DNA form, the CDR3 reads TGTGCCAGCAGTTTCCCACAGCTCCAAGAGACCCAGTACTTC.

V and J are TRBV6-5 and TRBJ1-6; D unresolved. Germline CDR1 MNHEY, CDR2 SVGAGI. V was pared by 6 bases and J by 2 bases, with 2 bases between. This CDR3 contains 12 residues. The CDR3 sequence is CASRAYNSPLHF. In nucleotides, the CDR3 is TGTGCCAGCAGGGCCTATAATTCACCCCTCCACTTT.

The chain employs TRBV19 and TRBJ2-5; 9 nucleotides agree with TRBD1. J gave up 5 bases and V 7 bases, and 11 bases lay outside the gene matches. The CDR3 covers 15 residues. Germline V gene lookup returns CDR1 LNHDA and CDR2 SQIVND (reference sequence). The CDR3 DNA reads TGTGCCAGTATTGGACGAACAGGGGGCTTGGAGACCCAGTACTTC. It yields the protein CASIGRTGGLETQYF. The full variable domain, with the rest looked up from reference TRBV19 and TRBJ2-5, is DGGITQSPKYLFRKEGQNVTLSCEQNLNHDAMYWYRQDPGQGLRLIYYSQIVNDFQKGDIAEGYSVSREKKESFPLTVTSAQKNPTAFYLCASIGRTGGLETQYFGPGTRLLVL.

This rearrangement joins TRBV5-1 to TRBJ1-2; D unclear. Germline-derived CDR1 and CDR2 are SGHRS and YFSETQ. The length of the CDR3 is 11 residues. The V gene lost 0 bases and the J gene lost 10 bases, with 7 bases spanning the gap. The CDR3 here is CASSLGGIYTF. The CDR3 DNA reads TGCGCCAGCAGCTTGGGGGGTATCTACACCTTC.

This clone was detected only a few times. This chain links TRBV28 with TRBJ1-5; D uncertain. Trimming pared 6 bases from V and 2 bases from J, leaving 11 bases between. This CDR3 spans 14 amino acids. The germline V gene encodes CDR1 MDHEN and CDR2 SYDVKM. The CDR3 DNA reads TGTGCCAGCAGAGTGGGAATGGGCAATCAGCCCCAGCATTTT. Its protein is CASRVGMGNQPQHF.

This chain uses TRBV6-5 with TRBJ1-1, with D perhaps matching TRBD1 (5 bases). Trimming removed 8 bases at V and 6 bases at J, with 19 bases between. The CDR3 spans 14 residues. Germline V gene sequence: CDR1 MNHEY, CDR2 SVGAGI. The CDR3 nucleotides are TGTGCCAGCCGAGACCTAGGGGTCGTGTCTGAAGCTTTCTTT. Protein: CASRDLGVVSEAFF.